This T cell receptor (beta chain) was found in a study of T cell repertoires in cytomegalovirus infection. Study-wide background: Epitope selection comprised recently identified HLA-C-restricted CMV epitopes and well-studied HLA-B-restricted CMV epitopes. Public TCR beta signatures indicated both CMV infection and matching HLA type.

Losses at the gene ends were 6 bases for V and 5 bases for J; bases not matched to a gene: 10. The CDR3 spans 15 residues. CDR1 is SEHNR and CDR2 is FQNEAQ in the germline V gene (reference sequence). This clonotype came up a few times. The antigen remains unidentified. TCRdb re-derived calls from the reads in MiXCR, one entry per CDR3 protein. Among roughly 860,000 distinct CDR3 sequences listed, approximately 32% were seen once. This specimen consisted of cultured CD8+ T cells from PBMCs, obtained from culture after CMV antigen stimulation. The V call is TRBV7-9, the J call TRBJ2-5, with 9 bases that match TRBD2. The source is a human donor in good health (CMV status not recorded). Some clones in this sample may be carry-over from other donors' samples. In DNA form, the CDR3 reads TGTGCCAGCAGTCCTCAGACTAGCGGTTCTGAGACCCAGTACTTC. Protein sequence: CASSPQTSGSETQYF. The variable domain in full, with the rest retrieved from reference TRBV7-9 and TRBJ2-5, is DTGVSQNPRHKITKRGQNVTFRCDPISEHNRLYWYRQTLGQGPEFLTYFQNEAQLEKSRLLSDRFSAERPKGSFSTLEIQRTEQGDSAMYLCASSPQTSGSETQYFGPGTRLLVL.